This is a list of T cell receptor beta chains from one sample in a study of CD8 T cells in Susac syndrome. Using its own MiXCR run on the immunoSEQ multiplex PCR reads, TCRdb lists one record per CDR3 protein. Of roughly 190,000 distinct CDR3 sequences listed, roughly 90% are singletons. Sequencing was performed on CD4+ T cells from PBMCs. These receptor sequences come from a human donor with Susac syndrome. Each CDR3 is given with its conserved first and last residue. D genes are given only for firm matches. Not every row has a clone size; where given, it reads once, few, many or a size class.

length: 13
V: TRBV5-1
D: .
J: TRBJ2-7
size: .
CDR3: CASSLGPGEEQYF
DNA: TGCGCCAGCAGCTTGGGGCCGGGCGAGGAGCAGTACTTC

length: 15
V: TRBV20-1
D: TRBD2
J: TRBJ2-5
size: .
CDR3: CSASGLAANQETQYF
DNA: TGCAGTGCTTCGGGACTAGCGGCTAACCAAGAGACCCAGTACTTC

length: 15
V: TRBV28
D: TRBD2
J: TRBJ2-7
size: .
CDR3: CASSLQRTSPVSQYF
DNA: TGTGCCAGCAGTCTACAACGGACTAGCCCCGTCTCGCAGTACTTC

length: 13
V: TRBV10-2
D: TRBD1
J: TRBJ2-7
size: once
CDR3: CASSKGQALEQYF
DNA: TGCGCCAGCAGTAAAGGACAGGCCCTCGAGCAGTACTTC

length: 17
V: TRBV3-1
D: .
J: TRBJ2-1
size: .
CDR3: CASSQDTRKSSYNEQFF
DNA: TGTGCCAGCAGCCAAGATACTCGGAAAAGCTCCTACAATGAGCAGTTCTTC

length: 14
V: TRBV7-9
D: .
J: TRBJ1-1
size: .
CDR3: CASSLTTGNTEAFF
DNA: TGTGCCAGCAGCTTAACGACAGGGAACACTGAAGCTTTCTTT

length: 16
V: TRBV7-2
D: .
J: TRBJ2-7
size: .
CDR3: CASSQQRTAVEDEQYF
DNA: TGTGCCAGCAGCCAGCAACGGACAGCAGTTGAGGACGAGCAGTACTTC

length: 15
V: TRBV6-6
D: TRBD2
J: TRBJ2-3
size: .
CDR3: CASSARTSGRVTQYF
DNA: TGTGCCAGCAGCGCCCGGACTAGCGGGAGGGTGACGCAGTATTTT

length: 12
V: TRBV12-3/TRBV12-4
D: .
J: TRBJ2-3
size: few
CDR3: CASSLSADTQYF
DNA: TGTGCCAGCAGTCTTAGCGCAGATACGCAGTATTTT

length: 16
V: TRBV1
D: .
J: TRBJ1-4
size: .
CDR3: CTSSHARRPRMGKLFF
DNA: TGCACCAGCAGCCACGCCAGACGACCCCGGATGGGAAAACTGTTTTTT

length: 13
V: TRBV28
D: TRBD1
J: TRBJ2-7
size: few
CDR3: CASSLPGGYEQYF
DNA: TGTGCCAGCAGTTTACCAGGGGGCTACGAGCAGTACTTC

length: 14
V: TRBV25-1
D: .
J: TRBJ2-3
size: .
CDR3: CASSDPRSTDTQYF
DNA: TGTGCCAGCAGTGACCCCCGGAGCACAGATACGCAGTATTTT

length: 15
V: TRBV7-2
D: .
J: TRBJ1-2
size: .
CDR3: CASSRGPEGNYGYTF
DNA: TGTGCCAGCAGTCGGGGGCCTGAAGGAAACTATGGCTACACCTTC

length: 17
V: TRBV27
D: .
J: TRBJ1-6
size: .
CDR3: CASSLSSSSGYNSPLHF
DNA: TGTGCCAGCAGTTTATCTTCCTCTTCGGGCTATAATTCACCCCTCCACTTT

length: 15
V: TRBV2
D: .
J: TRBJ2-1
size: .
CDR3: CASRNRVIGNNEQFF
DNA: TGTGCCAGCCGTAACAGGGTTATAGGAAACAATGAGCAGTTCTTC

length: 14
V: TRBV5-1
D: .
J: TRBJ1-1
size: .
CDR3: CASSSQGRNTEAFF
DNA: TGCGCCAGCAGCTCCCAGGGGAGGAACACTGAAGCTTTCTTT

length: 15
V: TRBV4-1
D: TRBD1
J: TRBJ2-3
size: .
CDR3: CASSQVGTGTDTQYF
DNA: TGCGCCAGCAGCCAAGTGGGGACAGGCACAGATACGCAGTATTTT

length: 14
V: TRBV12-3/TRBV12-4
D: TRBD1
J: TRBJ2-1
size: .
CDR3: CASCGGQAYNEQFF
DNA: TGTGCCAGCTGTGGGGGACAGGCCTACAATGAGCAGTTCTTC

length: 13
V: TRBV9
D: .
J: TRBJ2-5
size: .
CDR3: CASSVGSEETQYF
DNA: TGTGCCAGCAGCGTAGGGTCAGAAGAGACCCAGTACTTC

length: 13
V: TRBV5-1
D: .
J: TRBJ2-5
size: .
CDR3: CASSVWSQETQYF
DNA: TGCGCCAGCAGCGTATGGTCCCAAGAGACCCAGTACTTC

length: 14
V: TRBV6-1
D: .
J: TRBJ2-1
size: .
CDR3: CASSRANLYNEQFF
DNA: TGTGCCAGCAGTCGAGCGAATCTTTACAATGAGCAGTTCTTC

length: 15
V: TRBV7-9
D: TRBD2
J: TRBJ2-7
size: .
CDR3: CASSLATSGFYEQYF
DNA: TGTGCCAGCAGCTTAGCGACTAGCGGCTTCTACGAGCAGTACTTC

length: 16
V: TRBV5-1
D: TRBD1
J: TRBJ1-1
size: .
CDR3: CASSFTGTGGSTEAFF
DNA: TGCGCCAGCAGCTTCACGGGGACAGGGGGTAGCACTGAAGCTTTCTTT

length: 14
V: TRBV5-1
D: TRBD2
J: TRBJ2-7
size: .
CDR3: CASKTSGTTYEQYF
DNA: TGCGCCAGCAAAACTAGCGGGACCACCTACGAGCAGTACTTC

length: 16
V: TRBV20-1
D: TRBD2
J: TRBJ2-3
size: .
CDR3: CSAPTPASGRDDTQYF
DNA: TGCAGTGCCCCCACCCCGGCTAGCGGGAGGGATGATACGCAGTATTTT

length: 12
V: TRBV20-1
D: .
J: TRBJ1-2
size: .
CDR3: CSARQSSYGYTF
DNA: TGCAGTGCTAGACAGTCGAGCTATGGCTACACCTTC

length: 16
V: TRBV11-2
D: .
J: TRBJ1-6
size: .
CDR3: CASSLDSTSYNSPLHF
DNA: TGTGCCAGCAGCCTAGACAGTACCTCCTATAATTCACCCCTCCACTTT

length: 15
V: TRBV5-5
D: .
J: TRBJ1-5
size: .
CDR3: CASSLQGLGNQPQHF
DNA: TGTGCCAGCAGCTTGCAGGGACTAGGCAATCAGCCCCAGCATTTT

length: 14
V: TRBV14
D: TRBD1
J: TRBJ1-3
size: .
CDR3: CASSRGTVGNTIYF
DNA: TGTGCCAGCAGCCGAGGGACAGTTGGAAACACCATATATTTT

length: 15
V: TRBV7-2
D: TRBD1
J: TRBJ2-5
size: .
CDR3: CASSSITGGRETQYF
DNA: TGTGCCAGCAGCTCTATAACAGGGGGCAGGGAGACCCAGTACTTC

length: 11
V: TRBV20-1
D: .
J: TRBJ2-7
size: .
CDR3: CSASHRYEQYF
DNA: TGCAGTGCTAGTCACAGATACGAGCAGTACTTC

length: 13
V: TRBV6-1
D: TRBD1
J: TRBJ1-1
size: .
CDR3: CASRSQGMAEAFF
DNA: TGTGCCAGCAGATCACAGGGGATGGCTGAAGCTTTCTTT

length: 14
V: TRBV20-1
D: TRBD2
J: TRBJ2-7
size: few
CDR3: CSASGGGSSYEQYF
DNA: TGCAGTGCTAGCGGGGGGGGAAGCTCCTACGAGCAGTACTTC

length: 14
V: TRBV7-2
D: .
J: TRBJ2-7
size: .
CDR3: CASSPQGTPYEQYF
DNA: TGTGCCAGCAGCCCCCAGGGGACCCCCTACGAGCAGTACTTC

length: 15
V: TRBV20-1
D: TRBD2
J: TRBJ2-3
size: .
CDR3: CSAPQTSGGGDTQYF
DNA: TGCAGTGCCCCGCAGACTAGCGGGGGGGGAGATACGCAGTATTTT

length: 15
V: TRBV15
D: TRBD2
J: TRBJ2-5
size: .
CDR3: CATSRGLAGGKTQYF
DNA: TGTGCCACCAGCAGGGGACTAGCGGGAGGAAAGACCCAGTACTTC